The 22 T cell receptor beta chains in this list originate from one sample, sequenced in a study of blood T cell repertoires in COVID-19 (dated by TCRdb to the early 2020s). Receptor amplification or capture employed the immunoSEQ multiplex PCR assay. TCRdb took over this immuneACCESS table, retaining in-frame rearrangements with V and J assigned. Such tables are incomplete; in checked studies, under half of the missing clones stem from an unresolved V gene, and the remainder is unexplained. This sample comprises about 440,000 clones, 70% to 90% of them detected only once. About 2.1% of the sample is in the top ten clones. Sequencing was done on a sample of PBMCs or T cells enriched from blood (not recorded which). Receptors originate from a woman between 18 and 29 years old with acute COVID-19.

The count of this clone is one. The rearrangement links TRBV29-1 to TRBJ2-7, with TRBD2 identical over 11 bases. J lost 4 bases, V lost 4 bases, and 12 bases had no gene match. Germline CDR1 and CDR2: SQVTM and ANQGSEA. The CDR3 has 16 amino acids. The DNA of the CDR3 is TGCAGCGTTGCGGGGACACTAGCGGGAGTTCGGTACGAGCAGTACTTC. It encodes CSVAGTLAGVRYEQYF.

The chain combines TRBV18 with TRBJ1-1; 9 nucleotides agree with TRBD1. Germline CDR1 is KGHSH and CDR2 is LQKENI. The CDR3 consists of 17 residues. The J segment lost 1 base and the V segment lost 2 bases, leaving 8 bases of the junction unmatched. The CDR3 reads CASSPREQGAGNTEAFF. Here the CDR3 DNA reads TGTGCCAGCTCACCAAGGGAACAGGGGGCAGGGAACACTGAAGCTTTCTTT.

The V call is TRBV5-1, the J call TRBJ1-2; TRBD1 might be the D (6 bases). The CDR3 is made up of 15 amino acids. CDR1 SGHRS and CDR2 YFSETQ come from the germline V gene. Trimming removed 2 bases at V and 6 bases at J, with 17 bases between. The CDR3 protein is CASSLAARGFDGYTF. The CDR3 region has the DNA TGCGCCAGCAGCTTAGCAGCCAGGGGATTCGATGGCTACACCTTC.

This clone was observed once. This chain joins TRBV4-1 and TRBJ2-2, with 8 positions matching TRBD2. From germline, CDR1 is MGHRA and CDR2 YSYEKL. V shed 1 base, J shed 6 bases, and the junction held 7 bases outside the gene matches. The CDR3 runs to 16 residues. CDR3 in DNA: TGCGCCAGCAGCCAAGCCCGGGAGGGCCGGGCCGGGGAGCTGTTTTTT. Encoded protein: CASSQAREGRAGELFF.

The V and J genes are TRBV29-1 and TRBJ2-4; TRBD2 matches at 9 bases. The CDR3 is made up of 13 amino acids. J lost 9 bases, V lost 0 bases, and 3 bases had no gene match. Looked up from germline, CDR1 is SQVTM and CDR2 is ANQGSEA. DNA for the CDR3: TGCAGCGTTGAAGAGGAGCGGGAGGCCATTCAGTACTTC. It is translated as CSVEEEREAIQYF.

The V call is TRBV7-3, the J call TRBJ1-6; D call uncertain. V dropped 2 bases and J dropped 10 bases, with 12 bases sitting between them. This CDR3 comprises 14 residues. Germline V CDR1 and CDR2: SGHTA, FQGTGA. The CDR3 protein is CASSLRVDGSPLHF. The CDR3 DNA is TGTGCCAGCAGCTTACGTGTTGACGGGTCACCCCTCCACTTT.

This clone was recorded once. The rearrangement uses TRBV7-8 and TRBJ2-1; 9 nucleotides match TRBD1. The V gene end was trimmed by 2 bases and the J gene end by 1 base; junction bases not matched to a gene: 9. This CDR3 spans 18 amino acids. Germline CDR1 and CDR2: SGHVS and FQNEAQ. Here the CDR3 reads CASSLTTTGGISYNEQFF. As DNA, the CDR3 is TGTGCCAGCAGCTTAACAACAACAGGGGGCATTTCCTACAATGAGCAGTTCTTC. The full variable domain, rest sourced from reference TRBV7-8 and TRBJ2-1, is GAGVSQSPRYKVAKRGQDVALRCDPISGHVSLFWYQQALGQGPEFLTYFQNEAQLDKSGLPSDRFFAERPEGSVSTLKIQRTQQEDSAVYLCASSLTTTGGISYNEQFFGPGTRLTVL.

The CDR3 region is CASSQGQGVGNTIYF. The CDR3 region has the DNA TGTGCCAGCAGCCAAGGACAGGGGGTTGGAAACACCATATATTTT. The chain recombines TRBV9 with TRBJ1-3, with 10 bases that match TRBD1. Germline lookup yields CDR1 SGDLS and CDR2 YYNGEE. CDR3 size: 15 residues. The V gene end was trimmed by 4 bases and the J gene end by 3 bases; junction bases not matched to a gene: 4.

The chain combines TRBV5-1 with TRBJ1-1; tentatively, D is TRBD1 (5 bases). The CDR3 sequence is 13 residues long. Trimming cost V 0 bases and J 4 bases, with 7 bases left between them. Germline V lookup: CDR1 SGHRS, CDR2 YFSETQ. The CDR3 coding sequence is TGCGCCAGCAGCTTGGCCACAGGCACTGAAGCTTTCTTT. It yields the protein CASSLATGTEAFF.

The rearrangement joins TRBV2 to TRBJ1-4; D call uncertain. The V gene's germline CDR1 is SNHLY and CDR2 FYNNEI. This CDR3 region has 13 residues. Trimming pared 4 bases from V and 5 bases from J, leaving 8 bases between. Here the CDR3 DNA reads TGTGCCAGCAGTGCGGGAAGGAATGAAAAACTGTTTTTT. This sequence encodes CASSAGRNEKLFF.

Points on this clone: Other nucleotide sequences from this sample produce the same CDR3. The gene calls are TRBV9 and TRBJ1-5; D remains ambiguous. Germline values: CDR1 SGDLS, CDR2 YYNGEE. Trimming removed 0 bases from V and 3 bases from J, with 7 bases in between. The CDR3 has 14 amino acids. The CDR3 DNA reads as TGTGCCAGCAGCGTAGGGGGAGACAATCAGCCCCAGCATTTT. It is translated as CASSVGGDNQPQHF.

The chain recombines TRBV29-1 with TRBJ2-3; tentative D call: TRBD2 (7 bases). The CDR3 runs to 12 residues. V gave up 4 bases and J gave up 4 bases, with 9 bases separating them. Germline-derived CDR1 and CDR2 are SQVTM and ANQGSEA. CDR3 bases: TGCAGCGTTGCGGGGGGCCCAGATACGCAGTATTTT. Its protein is CSVAGGPDTQYF.

The rearrangement joins TRBV2 to TRBJ2-4, with a possible D match to TRBD2 (5 bases). This CDR3 region has 15 residues. Germline V gene lookup returns CDR1 SNHLY and CDR2 FYNNEI. The V and J ends lost 6 bases and 4 bases respectively, with 16 bases between them. CDR3 residues: CASRRLLPQKNIQYF. Here the CDR3 DNA reads TGTGCCAGCAGGAGACTACTGCCCCAGAAAAACATTCAGTACTTC.

The chain has TRBV3-1 (or the pseudogene TRBV3-2) and TRBJ1-4, with D possibly being TRBD1 (6 bases). Trimming cost V 4 bases and J 7 bases, with 16 bases left between them. CDR3 length equals 15 residues. CDR1 is LGHDT and CDR2 is YNNKEL in the germline V gene (reference sequence). The DNA of the CDR3 is TGTGCCAGCAGCCTACTGGACAGTCTTAGTGAAAAACTGTTTTTT. Protein product: CASSLLDSLSEKLFF.

The chain has TRBV15 and TRBJ2-5; D is possibly TRBD1 (5 bases). This CDR3 is 15 amino acids long. V lost 5 bases to trimming and J lost 0 bases, with 13 bases between them. Germline lookup yields CDR1 LNHNV and CDR2 YYDKDF (reference sequence). The CDR3 DNA follows: TGTGCCACCAGCTCCAATGGGGCGTACCAAGAGACCCAGTACTTC. Its protein product is CATSSNGAYQETQYF.

V is TRBV3-1 (or the pseudogene TRBV3-2) and J is TRBJ1-1, with 8 nucleotides matching TRBD1. This CDR3 spans 15 amino acids. The germline V gene encodes CDR1 LGHDT and CDR2 YNNKEL (reference sequence). Losses at the gene ends were 2 bases for V and 5 bases for J; bases not matched to a gene: 7. The CDR3 nucleotides read TGTGCCAGCAGCCAATTGAGGACAGGGAGAACTGAAGCTTTCTTT. This sequence encodes CASSQLRTGRTEAFF.

The V and J genes are TRBV30 and TRBJ2-1; D ambiguous. V was trimmed by 5 bases and J by 0 bases, leaving 8 bases between them. CDR3 length: 13 residues. Germline CDR1 reads GTSNPN; CDR2 reads SVGIG (reference sequence). Written as DNA, the CDR3 is TGTGCCTGGGGATACAGCTCCTACAATGAGCAGTTCTTC. Its translation is CAWGYSSYNEQFF.

This chain joins TRBV7-9 and TRBJ1-2, with TRBD1 identical over 9 bases. Germline V CDR1 and CDR2: SEHNR, FQNEAQ (reference sequence). The V segment lost 3 bases and the J segment 8 bases; nucleotides outside the gene matches: 13. The CDR3 is 16 residues long. CDR3 protein: CASSFRDRAVLRGYTF. The CDR3 DNA reads as TGTGCCAGCAGCTTCCGGGACAGGGCGGTCTTGAGGGGCTACACCTTC.

The CDR3 sequence: CASRLGGDRGNYGYTF. DNA of the CDR3: TGTGCCAGCAGGCTAGGGGGGGACAGGGGAAACTATGGCTACACCTTC. This sequence joins TRBV28 and TRBJ1-2; the match to TRBD1 covers 10 bases. Trimming took 6 bases from V and 2 from J; bases not matched to a gene: 9. The CDR3 consists of 16 residues. Germline V CDR1 and CDR2: MDHEN, SYDVKM.

V is TRBV6-1 and J is TRBJ2-3; TRBD2 matches 8 bases. CDR1 is MNHNS, CDR2 SASEGT, per germline. Unmatched junction bases numbered 3, after V lost 3 bases and J lost 1 base. This CDR3 is 15 amino acids long. The CDR3 spells CASSESTSGTDTQYF. The CDR3, as DNA: TGTGCCAGCAGTGAGTCGACTAGCGGCACAGATACGCAGTATTTT.

The chain recombines TRBV6-5 with TRBJ2-7, with a weak D call TRBD2 (6 bases). V was shortened by 0 bases and J by 4 bases, with 16 bases between the two germline ends. Germline values: CDR1 MNHEY, CDR2 SVGAGI. The CDR3 runs to 16 residues. For the CDR3, the DNA is TGTGCCAGCAGTTACTCGAATGCGGGTGGGGGGTACGAGCAGTACTTC. Encoded protein: CASSYSNAGGGYEQYF.

The rearrangement uses TRBV12-3 or TRBV12-4 and TRBJ2-5; D perhaps matches TRBD2 (6 bases). This CDR3 spans 13 amino acids. V was cut by 1 base and J by 6 bases, with 9 bases left in between. CDR3 residues: CASSLGGGQTQYF. The CDR3 nucleotides are TGTGCCAGCAGTTTAGGGGGAGGTCAGACCCAGTACTTC.